This T cell receptor beta chain comes out of a study of blood T cells in healthy people across ages (dated by TCRdb to the mid-2010s). In terms of the full investigation: In model experiments, template switching captured roughly one uniquely barcoded TCR beta cDNA molecule for every two T cells. To avoid experimental bias, donors of different ages were spread randomly across the sequencing lanes. Using deep sequencing normalized with unique cDNA molecular identifiers, the study measured how TCR beta repertoire diversity changes with age. Using the same blood draw, the study looked at two additional independent replicas of 1 million unique cDNA reads for two donors, one aged 18 to 30 and the other aged 80 or older. The donors were split into four age groups: young (average about 15 years), middle-aged (around 40), aged (more than 60) and long-lived (approximately 89). What the research found in general, with its limitations: Since profiling was done on bulk unsorted PBMCs, naive and antigen-experienced compartments could not be conclusively compared. Observed TCR beta diversity per million T cells fell roughly linearly with age, and a significant reduction was already apparent by age around 40. Compared with the aged group, the long-lived group had more naive CD4+ T cells, fewer expanded clones and increased TCR diversity, suggesting age selection. Donor CMV infection status was unknown, potentially confounding age-related changes in expanded clonotypes. Total diversity estimates from one million sequenced T cells were considered lower bounds and underestimates. A strong correlation was found between observed TCR beta diversity and the percentage of naive T cells measured by flow cytometry.

The donors were under 40 Caucasian individuals from Russia, aged roughly 6 to 100 years, who were systemically healthy. Around 10 milliliters of peripheral blood were drawn from each donor into EDTA-treated Vacutainer tubes. PBMCs were isolated by Ficoll-Paque density-gradient centrifugation, with at least 7 million obtained per sample. Total RNA was extracted from PBMCs with Trizol reagent, with at least 5 micrograms obtained per sample. For every donor, an aliquot of PBMCs went through flow cytometry to measure the percentages of naive CD45RAhigh/CD27high T cells. The trim is 0 bases for V and 8 bases for J, with a gap of 14 bases between the germline ends. From a lookup of the germline V gene, CDR1 and CDR2 are SGDLS and YYNGEE. Its CDR3 holds 14 amino acids, cysteine through phenylalanine. Only CDR3 DNA remains: 42 bases, in frame from the first base. Libraries were built with 5' RACE. TCRdb shows the sequencer as Illumina HiSeq 2500. A second roughly 7 to 12 cycle PCR used a sample-barcoded 5' primer and a J-beta primer mix. A unique molecular identifier was introduced onto each TCR beta cDNA molecule by a template-switch 5' adaptor carrying 12 random nucleotides. Each sample yielded at least 2.5 million CDR3-containing paired-end reads. The Mint cDNA synthesis kit, primed by a TRBC-specific oligonucleotide, was used to synthesize first-strand cDNA from all RNA. Following uracil-DNA glycosylase treatment, all cDNA underwent a first 18-cycle PCR with the universal primers M1SS and BC2_uni_R. Per the original workflow: Each sample was normalized by randomly selecting 1 million high-quality reads, each carrying a distinct molecular identifier. Instead of being binned into consensus sequences, reads with shared molecular identifiers were discarded. MiTCR, with a Q25 quality threshold and the strictest error-elimination algorithm, was used for CDR3 identification, clonotype clustering and error correction. A nonparametric unseen species model using Euler transformation provided a lower-bound estimate of total TCR beta diversity. TCRdb redid the processing of the public reads, applying fastp at Q25 and MiXCR, and retained in-frame beta chains. Records with the same CDR3 protein are collapsed into one entry carrying the most frequent genes and DNA. The V and J calls, along with clone size, are taken from TCRdb and not from the paper's own processing. This sample gives about a million distinct CDR3 sequences in total; approximately 50% of them show up just once. About a fifth of the sample goes to the ten largest clones.

This clonotype appeared a few times. Its antigen is unknown. No much larger clone exists at a distance of one base, and base qualities are not known. This chain joins TRBV9 to TRBJ1-2, with TRBD1 as a weak D call on 5 bases. The receptor's source is a woman in her sixties in good health. Sequenced input: blood. The CDR3: CASSVGGRETGYTF. The nucleotide sequence is TGTGCCAGCAGCGTAGGCGGCAGGGAGACCGGCTACACCTTC.